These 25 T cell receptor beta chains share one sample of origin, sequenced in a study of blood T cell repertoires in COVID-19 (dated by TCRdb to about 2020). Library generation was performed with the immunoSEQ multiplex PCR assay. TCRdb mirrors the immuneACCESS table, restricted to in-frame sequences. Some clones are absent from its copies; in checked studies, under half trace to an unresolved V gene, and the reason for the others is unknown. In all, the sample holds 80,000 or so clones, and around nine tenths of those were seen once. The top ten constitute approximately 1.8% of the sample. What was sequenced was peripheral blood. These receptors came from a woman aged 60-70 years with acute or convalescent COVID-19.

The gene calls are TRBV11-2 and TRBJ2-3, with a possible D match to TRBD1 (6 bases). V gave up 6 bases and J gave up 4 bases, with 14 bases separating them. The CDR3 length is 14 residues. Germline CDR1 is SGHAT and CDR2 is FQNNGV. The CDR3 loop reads CASRGAGDPDTQYF. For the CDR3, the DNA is TGTGCCAGCAGGGGGGCAGGAGATCCAGATACGCAGTATTTT.

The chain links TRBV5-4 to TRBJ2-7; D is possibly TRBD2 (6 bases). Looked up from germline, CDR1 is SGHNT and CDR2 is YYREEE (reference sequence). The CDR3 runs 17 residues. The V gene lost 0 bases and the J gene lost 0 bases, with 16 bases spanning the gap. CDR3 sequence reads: CASSLGGVGANSYEQYF. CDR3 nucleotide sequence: TGTGCCAGCAGCTTGGGGGGGGTCGGGGCCAACTCCTACGAGCAGTACTTC.

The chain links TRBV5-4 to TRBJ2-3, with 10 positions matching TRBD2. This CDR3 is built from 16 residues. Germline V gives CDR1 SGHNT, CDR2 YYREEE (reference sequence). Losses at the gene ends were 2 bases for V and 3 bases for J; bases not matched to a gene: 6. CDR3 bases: TGTGCCAGCAGCTTAAGAGCGGGGGGGCAAACAGATACGCAGTATTTT. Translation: CASSLRAGGQTDTQYF.

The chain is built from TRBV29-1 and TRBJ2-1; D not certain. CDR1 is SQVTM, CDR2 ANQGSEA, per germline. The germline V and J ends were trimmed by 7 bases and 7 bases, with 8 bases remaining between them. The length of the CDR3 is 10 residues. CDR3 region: CSGGTNEQFF. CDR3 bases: TGCAGCGGGGGTACAAATGAGCAGTTCTTC.

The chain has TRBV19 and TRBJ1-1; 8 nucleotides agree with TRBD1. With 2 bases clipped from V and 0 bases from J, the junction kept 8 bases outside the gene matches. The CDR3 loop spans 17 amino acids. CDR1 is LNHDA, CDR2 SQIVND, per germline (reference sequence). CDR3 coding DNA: TGTGCCAGTAGTATAAGTCTTTCAGGGGGCCTGAACACTGAAGCTTTCTTT. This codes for CASSISLSGGLNTEAFF.

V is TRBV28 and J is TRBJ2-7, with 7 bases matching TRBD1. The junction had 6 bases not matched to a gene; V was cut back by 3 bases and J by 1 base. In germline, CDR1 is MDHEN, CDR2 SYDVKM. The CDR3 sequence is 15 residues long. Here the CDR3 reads CASSFVGGASYEQYF. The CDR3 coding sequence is TGTGCCAGCAGTTTCGTAGGGGGCGCGTCCTACGAGCAGTACTTC.

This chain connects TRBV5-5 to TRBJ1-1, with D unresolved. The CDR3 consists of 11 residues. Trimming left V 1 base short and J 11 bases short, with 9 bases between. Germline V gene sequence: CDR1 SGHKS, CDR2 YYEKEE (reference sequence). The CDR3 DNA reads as TGTGCCAGCAGCTTGCGGGGTAGGGCTTTCTTT. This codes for CASSLRGRAFF. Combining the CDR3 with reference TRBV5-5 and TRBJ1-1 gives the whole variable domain DAGVTQSPTHLIKTRGQQVTLRCSPISGHKSVSWYQQVLGQGPQFIFQYYEKEERGRGNFPDRFSARQFPNYSSELNVNALLLGDSALYLCASSLRGRAFFGQGTRLTVV.

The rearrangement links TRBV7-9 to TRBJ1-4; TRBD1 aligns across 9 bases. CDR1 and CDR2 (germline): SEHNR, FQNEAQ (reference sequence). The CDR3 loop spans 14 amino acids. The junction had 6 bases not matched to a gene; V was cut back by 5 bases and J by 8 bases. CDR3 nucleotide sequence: TGTGCCAGCAGCATTGGGACAGGGCTGGAAAAACTGTTTTTT. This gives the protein CASSIGTGLEKLFF.

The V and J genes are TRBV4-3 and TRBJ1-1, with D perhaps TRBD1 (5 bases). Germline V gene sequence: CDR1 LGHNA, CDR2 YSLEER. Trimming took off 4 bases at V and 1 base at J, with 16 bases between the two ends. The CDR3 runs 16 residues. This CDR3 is CASSPRQRGGNTEAFF. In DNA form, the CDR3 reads TGCGCCAGCAGCCCGCGACAGCGCGGGGGGAACACTGAAGCTTTCTTT.

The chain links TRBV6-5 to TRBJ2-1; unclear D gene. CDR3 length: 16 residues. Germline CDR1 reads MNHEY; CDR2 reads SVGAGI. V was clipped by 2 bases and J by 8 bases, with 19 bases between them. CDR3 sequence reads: CASSYIESIEVHEQFF. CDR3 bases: TGTGCCAGCAGTTACATTGAGAGTATAGAGGTCCATGAGCAGTTCTTC.

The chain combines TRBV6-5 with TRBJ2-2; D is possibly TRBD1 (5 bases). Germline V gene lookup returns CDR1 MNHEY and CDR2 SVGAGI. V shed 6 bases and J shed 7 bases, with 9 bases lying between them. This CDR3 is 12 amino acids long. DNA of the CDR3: TGTGCCAGCAGGGGGCTCGGCGGGGAGCTGTTTTTT. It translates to CASRGLGGELFF.

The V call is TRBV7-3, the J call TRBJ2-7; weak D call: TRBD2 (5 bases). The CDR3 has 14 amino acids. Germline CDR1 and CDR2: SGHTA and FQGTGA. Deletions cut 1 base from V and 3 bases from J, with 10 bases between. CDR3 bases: TGTGCCAGCAGCTTAAGTTTCGGGGACTACGAGCAGTACTTC. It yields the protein CASSLSFGDYEQYF.

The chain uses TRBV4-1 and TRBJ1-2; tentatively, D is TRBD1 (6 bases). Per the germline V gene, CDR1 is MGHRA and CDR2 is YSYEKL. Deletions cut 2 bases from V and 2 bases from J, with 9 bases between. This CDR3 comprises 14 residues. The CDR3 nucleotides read TGCGCCAGCAGCCAAAGTGACAGGAACTATGGCTACACCTTC. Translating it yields CASSQSDRNYGYTF.

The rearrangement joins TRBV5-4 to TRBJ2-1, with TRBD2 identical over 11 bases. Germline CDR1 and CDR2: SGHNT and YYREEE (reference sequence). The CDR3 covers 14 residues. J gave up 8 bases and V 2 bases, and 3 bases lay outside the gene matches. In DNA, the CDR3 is TGTGCCAGCAGCTTAGGACTAGCGGGCGATGAGCAGTTCTTC. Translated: CASSLGLAGDEQFF.

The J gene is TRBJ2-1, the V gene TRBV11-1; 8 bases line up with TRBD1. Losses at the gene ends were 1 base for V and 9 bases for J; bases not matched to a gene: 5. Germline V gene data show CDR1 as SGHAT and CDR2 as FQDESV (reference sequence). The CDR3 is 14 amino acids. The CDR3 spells CASSLEETGVEQFF. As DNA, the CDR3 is TGTGCCAGCAGCTTAGAGGAGACAGGGGTTGAGCAGTTCTTC.

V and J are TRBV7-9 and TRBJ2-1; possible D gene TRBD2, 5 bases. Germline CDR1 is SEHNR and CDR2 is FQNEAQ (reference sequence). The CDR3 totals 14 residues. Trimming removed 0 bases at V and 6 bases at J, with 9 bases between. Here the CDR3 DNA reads TGTGCCAGCAGCTTAGCGGTGGGGAGCAATGAGCAGTTCTTC. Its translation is CASSLAVGSNEQFF.

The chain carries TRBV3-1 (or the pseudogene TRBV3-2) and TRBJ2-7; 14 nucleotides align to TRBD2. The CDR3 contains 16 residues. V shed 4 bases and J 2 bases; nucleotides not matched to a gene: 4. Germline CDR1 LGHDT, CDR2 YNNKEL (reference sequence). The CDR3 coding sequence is TGTGCCAGCAGCCGGACTAGCGGGGGGCTGGCCTACGAGCAGTACTTC. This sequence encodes CASSRTSGGLAYEQYF.

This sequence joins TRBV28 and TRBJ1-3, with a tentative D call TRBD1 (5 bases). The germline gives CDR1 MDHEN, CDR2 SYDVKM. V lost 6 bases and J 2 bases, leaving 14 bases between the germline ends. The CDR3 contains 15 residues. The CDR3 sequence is CASSSGGGTGNTIYF. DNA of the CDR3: TGTGCCAGCAGCTCTGGGGGGGGAACTGGAAACACCATATATTTT.

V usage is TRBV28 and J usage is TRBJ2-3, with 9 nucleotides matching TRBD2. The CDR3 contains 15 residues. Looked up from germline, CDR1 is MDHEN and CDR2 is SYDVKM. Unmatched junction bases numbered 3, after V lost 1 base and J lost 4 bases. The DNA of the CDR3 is TGTGCCAGCAGTTTATACGCGGGGGGGGCAGATACGCAGTATTTT. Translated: CASSLYAGGADTQYF. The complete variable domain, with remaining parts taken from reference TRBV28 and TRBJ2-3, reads DVKVTQSSRYLVKRTGEKVFLECVQDMDHENMFWYRQDPGLGLRLIYFSYDVKMKEKGDIPEGYSVSREKKERFSLILESASTNQTSMYLCASSLYAGGADTQYFGPGTRLTVL.

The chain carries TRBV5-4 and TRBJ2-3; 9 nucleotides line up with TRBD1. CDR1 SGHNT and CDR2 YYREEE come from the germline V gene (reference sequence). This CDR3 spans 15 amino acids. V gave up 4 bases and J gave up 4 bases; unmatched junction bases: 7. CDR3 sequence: CASSTPGQGADTQYF. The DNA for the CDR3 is TGTGCCAGCAGCACACCGGGACAGGGCGCAGATACGCAGTATTTT.

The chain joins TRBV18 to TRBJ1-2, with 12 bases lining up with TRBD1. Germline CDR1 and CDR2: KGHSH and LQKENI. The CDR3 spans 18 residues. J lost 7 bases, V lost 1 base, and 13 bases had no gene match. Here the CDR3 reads CASSPRGTGGSYVVGYTF. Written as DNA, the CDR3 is TGTGCCAGCTCACCACGTGGGACAGGGGGCTCGTACGTGGTTGGCTACACCTTC.

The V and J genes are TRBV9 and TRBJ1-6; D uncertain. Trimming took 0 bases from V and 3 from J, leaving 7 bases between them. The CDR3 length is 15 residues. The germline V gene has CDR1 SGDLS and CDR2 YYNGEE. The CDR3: CASSVGGYYNSPLHF. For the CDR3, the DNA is TGTGCCAGCAGCGTAGGCGGATACTATAATTCACCCCTCCACTTT.

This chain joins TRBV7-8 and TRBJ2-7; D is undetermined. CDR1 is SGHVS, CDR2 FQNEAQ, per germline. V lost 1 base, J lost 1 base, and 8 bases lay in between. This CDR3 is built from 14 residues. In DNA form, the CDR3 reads TGTGCCAGCAGCTTAGATGAGGTATCCTACGAGCAGTACTTC. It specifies CASSLDEVSYEQYF.

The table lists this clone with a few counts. Here the CDR3 DNA reads TGTGCCAGCAGCTCTGAGACAGGGGGGGTTGAAAAACTGTTTTTT. Its translation: CASSSETGGVEKLFF. V gene TRBV9 combines with J gene TRBJ1-4; 9 bases align to TRBD1. CDR1 is SGDLS, CDR2 YYNGEE, per germline. There are 15 residues in the CDR3. The trim removed 4 bases at V and 7 bases at J, leaving 8 bases unmatched.

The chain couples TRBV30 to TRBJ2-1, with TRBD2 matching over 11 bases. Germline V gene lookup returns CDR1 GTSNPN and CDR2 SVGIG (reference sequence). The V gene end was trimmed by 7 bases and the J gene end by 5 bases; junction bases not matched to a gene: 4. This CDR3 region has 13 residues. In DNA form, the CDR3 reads TGTGCCTCCCCGGGACTAGCGGACAATGAGCAGTTCTTC. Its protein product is CASPGLADNEQFF.